Described below is a single T cell receptor beta chain sequence and its context. The target of this receptor is not known. Per-base quality was not reported, and no clone a single base away is much larger than it. The data are from a study of T cell responses to AZD1222 COVID-19 vaccine (dated by TCRdb to the early 2020s). Study-wide context: AZD1222 recipients given second doses at about 4 weeks or at about 12 weeks were pooled, since spike-specific TCR depth and breadth were not found to differ between the two schedules. TCR sequencing was performed for more than 230 trial participants, of whom about 200 were given two doses of AZD1222 and some 25 were given two doses of MenACWY control vaccine. Trial participants were enrolled into age subgroups of 18-55, 56-69 and 70-plus years, which contained about 150, 28 and 57 TCR-sequenced participants, respectively.

The CDR3 regions of human TCRbeta chains were analyzed by immunosequencing. From the authors' description of their analysis: Repertoire TCRs were matched against a reference library of SARS-CoV-2-specific TCRs generated with the MIRA antigen-specificity platform. Breadth was defined as the fraction of unique TCRs that were SARS-CoV-2-associated. Depth was defined as the fraction of total T cells that were SARS-CoV-2-associated. Using the MIRA data, each spike-specific TCR was assigned both to the spike region to which the TCR was reactive and to a CD4 or CD8 class. Log10-transformed breadth and depth values were compared by one-way ANOVA with Sidak's multiple comparisons tests. Entries here come from immuneACCESS through TCRdb and include only in-frame sequences with V and J called. Some clones fail to appear in such tables; in the studies checked, an unresolved V gene covers under half of the shortfall, and the cause of the remainder is unknown. That table supplies the V and J calls and clone size; D and trimming were determined from the DNA. Within this sample are 100,000 to 150,000 clones, with about 87% of them counted one time only. The ten biggest clones cover 8% to 13% of the sample.

General findings and caveats noted by the study authors: Most participants were white British and females outnumbered males, and the authors suggested that clonal diversity may have been underestimated. After two AZD1222 doses, spike-specific TCR breadth and depth were significantly higher than at day 0 and than in MenACWY recipients. Reportedly, close to half of the unique spike-specific TCRs recognized epitopes lying outside the regions that are mutated in the B.1.351 and B.1.1.7 variants. The vaccine-associated CD4 TCRs covered the entire spike protein, and the dominant responses fell in regions 160-218 and 743-854. In the small 56-69-year group, the increase in depth fell short of significance, most likely because of low power. Only six AZD1222 recipients were SARS-CoV-2 seropositive at baseline, limiting conclusions about previously exposed vaccinees. Because no samples from the day 14 peak response were available, repertoires could be characterized only after the peak T cell response.

The sample's time point label, decoded: baseline before first vaccination. Vaccinee samples came from UK trials COV001 and COV002, including a single-blind randomized controlled phase 2/3 trial of AZD1222 (ChAdOx1 nCoV-19) in healthy adults. Trial participant PBMC samples were collected at day 0 and day 28 after the second dose for TCRbeta chain sequencing. Sequencing used peripheral blood, obtained on day 0 of AZD1222 vaccination. The sequence derives from an adult in good health.

The CDR3 here reads CATSRARRDEQFF. The nucleotides are TGTGCCACCAGCAGAGCGCGGCGGGATGAGCAGTTCTTC. Recombination connected TRBV15 to TRBJ2-1, with a weak D call of TRBD2 (5 bases match). Looking up the germline V gene (reference sequence) yields CDR1 LNHNV and CDR2 YYDKDF. V is pared back by 1 base and J by 8 bases, with 9 bases lying between the germline termini. From cysteine to phenylalanine, the CDR3 is 13 amino acids long. Only the CDR3 DNA is retained, 39 bases long and in frame from the first base.